The 17 T cell receptor beta chains presented below share a single source sample, sequenced in a study of blood T cell repertoires in COVID-19. Measured with immunoSEQ multiplex PCR; TCRdb has only the in-frame clones, and not every one. The sample holds around 310,000 clones; around 90% are singletons and the top ten take around 5%. The sample taken for sequencing was PBMCs or T cells enriched from blood (not recorded which). The receptors shown here come from a man in his thirties or forties who had recovered from COVID-19.

The genes are TRBV28 and TRBJ2-1, with TRBD2 as a possible D gene (6 bases). CDR1 and CDR2 (germline): MDHEN, SYDVKM. This CDR3 has 15 amino acids. Trimming shortened V by 5 bases and J by 5 bases, and 16 bases separated the two germline ends. In DNA, the CDR3 is TGTGCCAGCAGTGGGAGGACGCTGGGGCACAATGAGCAGTTCTTC. This codes for CASSGRTLGHNEQFF.

In DNA, the CDR3 is TGTGCCAGCAGCTTAGGTCCGGAGAAGGGGTCAGGGACCCAGCATTTT. It translates to CASSLGPEKGSGTQHF. This chain connects TRBV7-9 to TRBJ1-5; a possible D gene is TRBD1 (5 bases). Germline V gene lookup returns CDR1 SEHNR and CDR2 FQNEAQ (reference sequence). Trimming removed 1 base at V and 11 bases at J, with 21 bases between. This CDR3 spans 16 amino acids. The whole variable domain, remainder taken from reference TRBV7-9 and TRBJ1-5, is DTGVSQNPRHKITKRGQNVTFRCDPISEHNRLYWYRQTLGQGPEFLTYFQNEAQLEKSRLLSDRFSAERPKGSFSTLEIQRTEQGDSAMYLCASSLGPEKGSGTQHFGDGTRLSIL.

This clone was seen once. The V call is TRBV4-1, the J call TRBJ1-3; D gene uncertain. In germline, CDR1 is MGHRA, CDR2 YSYEKL. The CDR3 covers 16 residues. Trimming cost V 0 bases and J 0 bases, with 9 bases left between them. The CDR3 loop is CASSQERVLSGNTIYF. The CDR3 coding sequence is TGCGCCAGCAGCCAAGAGAGGGTCCTCTCTGGAAACACCATATATTTT.

CDR3 sequence reads: CASSAIQGSYNSPLHF. CDR3 bases: TGTGCCAGCAGTGCTATCCAGGGCTCCTATAATTCACCCCTCCACTTT. The genes are TRBV2 and TRBJ1-6; a possible D gene is TRBD1 (5 bases). The CDR3 runs 16 residues. The germline V gene encodes CDR1 SNHLY and CDR2 FYNNEI. Trimming removed 4 bases from V and 0 bases from J, with 10 bases in between.

The chain recombines TRBV9 with TRBJ2-6; a weak D match, TRBD2 (6 bases). CDR3 length: 18 amino acids. Germline-derived CDR1 and CDR2 are SGDLS and YYNGEE. Deletions cut 0 bases from V and 0 bases from J, with 13 bases between. The DNA for the CDR3 is TGTGCCAGCAGCGTAGCTACCGTGGAGGGCTCTGGGGCCAACGTCCTGACTTTC. Translating it yields CASSVATVEGSGANVLTF.

This chain joins TRBV27 and TRBJ1-1, with D unresolved. Trimming removed 3 bases at V and 0 bases at J, with 8 bases between. Germline lookup yields CDR1 MNHEY and CDR2 SMNVEV (reference sequence). The CDR3 is made up of 14 amino acids. The DNA of the CDR3 is TGTGCCAGCAGTTTTCTCAGGATGAACACTGAAGCTTTCTTT. Translation: CASSFLRMNTEAFF.

The J gene is TRBJ1-2, the V gene TRBV2; TRBD1 might be the D (5 bases). The CDR3 runs 13 residues. V lost 5 bases and J lost 5, with 12 bases in between. Germline V gene sequence: CDR1 SNHLY, CDR2 FYNNEI. The CDR3 region has the DNA TGTGCCAGCAGTCCGGACATTCAGTATGGCTACACCTTC. Its protein is CASSPDIQYGYTF.

This clone appeared a few times. This chain links TRBV7-9 with TRBJ1-4, with D uncertain. This CDR3 has 15 amino acids. V lost 1 base to trimming and J lost 2 bases, with 8 bases between them. Germline CDR1 reads SEHNR; CDR2 reads FQNEAQ (reference sequence). CDR3 DNA: TGTGCCAGCAGCTTAGACCTGACTACTAATGAAAAACTGTTTTTT. Translating it yields CASSLDLTTNEKLFF.

This chain connects TRBV21-1 to TRBJ1-1; TRBD1, as called in the table, went unchecked against the DNA. TRBV21-1 is annotated as a pseudogene. The CDR3 has 16 residues. CDR3 loop: CASSTGQGAYRTEAFF. DNA for the CDR3: TGTGCCAGCAGCACTGGACAGGGGGCATATCGCACTGAAGCTTTCTTT.

The chain employs TRBV18 and TRBJ2-3; 9 bases match TRBD2. Germline CDR1 reads KGHSH; CDR2 reads LQKENI. The CDR3 loop spans 17 amino acids. V lost 2 bases, J lost 4 bases, and 10 bases stayed unmatched. CDR3 bases: TGTGCCAGCTCACCAATATTAGCGGGGGAGAGGGCAGATACGCAGTATTTT. Amino acid sequence: CASSPILAGERADTQYF. The whole variable domain, remainder taken from reference TRBV18 and TRBJ2-3, is NAGVMQNPRHLVRRRGQEARLRCSPMKGHSHVYWYRQLPEEGLKFMVYLQKENIIDESGMPKERFSAEFPKEGPSILRIQQVVRGDSAAYFCASSPILAGERADTQYFGPGTRLTVL.

This clone has just one count. V and J are TRBV3-1 (or the pseudogene TRBV3-2) and TRBJ1-2; unclear D gene. Germline assignment: CDR1 LGHDT and CDR2 YNNKEL (reference sequence). Trimming stripped 4 bases from V and 0 bases from J, with 12 bases between. The CDR3 covers 15 residues. The CDR3 reads CASSPNEKTNYGYTF. CDR3 nucleotides: TGTGCCAGCAGCCCGAACGAGAAGACTAACTATGGCTACACCTTC.

The chain uses TRBV15 and TRBJ2-7; D not resolved. Germline lookup yields CDR1 LNHNV and CDR2 YYDKDF (reference sequence). The CDR3 runs 14 residues. With 1 base removed from V and 2 bases from J, the gap between germline ends came to 9 bases. CDR3 coding DNA: TGTGCCACCAGCAGAGGAGGAAGGACCTACGAGCAGTACTTC. Protein: CATSRGGRTYEQYF.

This chain joins TRBV19 and TRBJ1-2; the D is unclear. The germline V and J ends were trimmed by 3 bases and 3 bases, with 11 bases remaining between them. This CDR3 has 14 amino acids. Germline loops: CDR1 LNHDA, CDR2 SQIVND (reference sequence). The CDR3 nucleotides read TGTGCCAGTAGTATCAACGGGGAATACTATGGCTACACCTTC. This gives the protein CASSINGEYYGYTF.

This chain joins TRBV7-2 and TRBJ2-3; D is ambiguous. The CDR3 sequence is 12 residues long. CDR1 is SGHTA and CDR2 is FQGNSA in the germline V gene. Trimming removed 5 bases at V and 2 bases at J, with 5 bases between. This CDR3 is CASSQNTDTQYF. In DNA form, the CDR3 reads TGTGCCAGCAGCCAAAACACAGATACGCAGTATTTT. Full variable domain (rest looked up from reference TRBV7-2 and TRBJ2-3): GAGVSQSPSNKVTEKGKDVELRCDPISGHTALYWYRQSLGQGLEFLIYFQGNSAPDKSGLPSDRFSAERTGGSVSTLTIQRTQQEDSAVYLCASSQNTDTQYFGPGTRLTVL.

This chain connects TRBV11-3 to TRBJ2-5; D is perhaps TRBD1 (6 bases). The V end was cut by 4 bases, the J end by 5 bases, with 11 bases between. CDR1 SGHNT and CDR2 YENEEA come from the germline V gene. There are 13 residues in the CDR3. The CDR3 loop reads CASSSRTDETQYF. The CDR3 DNA sequence: TGTGCCAGCAGCTCCCGGACAGATGAGACCCAGTACTTC.

The chain is built from TRBV11-2 and TRBJ2-7; tentatively, D is TRBD2 (7 bases). Germline V gives CDR1 SGHAT, CDR2 FQNNGV. V was trimmed by 4 bases and J by 1 base, leaving 17 bases between them. CDR3 size: 16 residues. In DNA form, the CDR3 reads TGTGCCAGCAGCTCCCGGGGGGACACTGGATCCTACGAGCAGTACTTC. Translated: CASSSRGDTGSYEQYF.

This chain joins TRBV11-3 and TRBJ2-3; D may be TRBD1 (6 bases). Between the trimmed V and J ends, which lost 2 bases and 6 bases, there was a span of 18 bases. The CDR3 runs 16 residues. Per germline, CDR1 SGHNT and CDR2 YENEEA. Here the CDR3 DNA reads TGTGCCAGCAGCTTAAAGGCATATGGACAGCCGGATACGCAGTATTTT. Amino acid sequence: CASSLKAYGQPDTQYF.